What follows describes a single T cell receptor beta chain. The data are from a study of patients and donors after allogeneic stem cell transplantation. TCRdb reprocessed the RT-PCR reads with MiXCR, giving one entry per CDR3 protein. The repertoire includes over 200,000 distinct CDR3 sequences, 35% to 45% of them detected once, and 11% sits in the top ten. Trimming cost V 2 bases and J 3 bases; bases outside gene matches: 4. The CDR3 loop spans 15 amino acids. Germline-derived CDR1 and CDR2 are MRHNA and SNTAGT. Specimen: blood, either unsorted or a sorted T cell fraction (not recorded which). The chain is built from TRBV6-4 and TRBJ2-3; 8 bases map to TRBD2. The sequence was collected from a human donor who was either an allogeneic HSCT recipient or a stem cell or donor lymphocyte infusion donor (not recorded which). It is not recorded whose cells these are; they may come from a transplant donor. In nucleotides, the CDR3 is TGTGCCAGCAGTGACGGCGGGGGGAGGACAGATACGCAGTATTTT. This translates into CASSDGGGRTDTQYF.